The present T cell receptor beta chain was sequenced within a study of neurological immune-mediated disorders (dated by TCRdb to between 2018 and 2021). With respect to the entire study: Of the approximately 34 multiple sclerosis patients, some 30 had relapsing-remitting MS and 3 had secondary progressive MS. Using UMI-based sequencing, the study compared peripheral blood TCR-beta repertoires from patients with HTLV-I-associated myelopathy (HAM/TSP), patients with multiple sclerosis, and healthy controls. Alongside PBMC samples, the set of approximately 100 TCR-beta libraries contained longitudinal samples, technical triplicates, and paired CD4+ and CD8+ T-cell subsets that had been sorted. Of the approximately 68 subjects in the cohort, about 14 were HAM/TSP patients, around 35 were multiple sclerosis patients, and about 20 were healthy controls. Beyond this particular receptor, the publication reports: The MS cluster was not associated with any clinical or MRI features, and the authors stated that larger cohorts are needed. Repertoires from 18 of 34 MS patients were grouped by phylogenetic analysis into a cluster of related CDR3 sequences, suggesting a possible repertoire-level signature. TCR clonal expansion was highest in HAM/TSP patients and lowest in MS patients, with MS patients falling below even healthy controls. Across subjects, expanded clones never shared an identical CDR3 amino acid sequence, which suggests that the TCR-beta repertoires in every group were private.

This clonotype has ten or more counts. No antigen is known for it. One base away there is no much larger clone; base qualities are not given. cDNA was synthesized by template-switch 5'RACE using a primer with a 10-nucleotide random unique molecular identifier that tagged each TCR transcript. Over 180 million TCR-beta sequences, covering 15-18 subjects, were produced in each sequencing run. The RNeasy kit was used for extraction of total RNA. The KAPA Real-time Library Amplification kit was used to amplify TCR-beta VDJ regions with primers for the TCR constant region and the 5'RACE anchor. A first PCR added sample indexes and Illumina adaptors, and a second PCR then raised library yield. The roughly 650 bp TCR product was size-selected on a 2% E-gel SizeSelection system after Ampure bead purification. Before pooling, libraries had their quality checked on a Bioanalyzer, their concentration measured with Qubit, and their quantity determined with the Kapa Library Quantification kit. An Illumina HiSeq 2500 was used to sequence the libraries paired-end at 2 x 150 bp. To increase sequence diversity, about 25-30% phiX was spiked into each library pool. In the paper's pipeline: Quality-filtered reads were processed with the UMI-based MiGEC pipeline, which removed over 80% of raw TCR sequences during error correction. IMGT germline references were used for aligning VDJ genes, and each clonotype was defined as a unique CDR3 amino acid sequence together with its V-J genes. VDJtools evaluated clonal expansion, Shannon diversity and CDR3 relatedness (CalcPairwiseDistances, ClusterSamples); CLCbio workbench built phylogenetic trees. Expanded clones were defined as having at least 8 unique UMIs, based on coefficient-of-variation modelling across technical triplicates. TCRdb passed the public sequencing reads through fastp at Q25 and MiXCR, retaining productive beta sequences. Under each unique CDR3 protein, matching rows form one entry showing the most common genes and DNA. TCRdb, not the original authors, processed these V and J calls. Present in this sample are roughly 66,000 distinct CDR3 sequences, 4.5% to 6% of which were seen just once. Of the sample, roughly 2.4% falls within the top ten clones.

The V and J ends are trimmed by 3 bases and 0 bases, leaving 8 bases between them. From cysteine to phenylalanine, the CDR3 is 13 amino acids long. Only the CDR3 part of the read is kept: 39 bases, read in frame from the first base. Reading the germline V gene gives CDR1 SQVTM and CDR2 ANQGSEA. Unsorted PBMC libraries were generated from 2 million PBMCs stored in RNAlater at -80 °C until RNA extraction. The multiple sclerosis patients were enrolled in a US clinical protocol that used magnetic resonance imaging to evaluate disease progression. Peripheral blood underwent Ficoll-Hypaque density gradient centrifugation to isolate PBMCs, which were then cryopreserved in liquid nitrogen.

The material sequenced was PBMCs. The sequence came from a woman aged 70 to 79 with multiple sclerosis. Recombination joined TRBV29-1 with TRBJ2-5, with the D segment identity uncertain. The DNA sequence is given as TGCAGCGTTGAGGCGGCATACCAAGAGACCCAGTACTTC. This yields the protein CSVEAAYQETQYF.